The entry below describes one T cell receptor (beta chain). Its antigen is currently unknown. The study ran its PCR with 60 Vbeta and 13 Jbeta primers. Method: immunoSEQ multiplex PCR; TCRdb's copy keeps in-frame clones and lacks some. The repertoire holds more than 150,000 clones, with about four fifths as singletons. Germline CDR1 reads SGHRS; CDR2 reads YFSETQ. V was pared by 1 base and J by 2 bases, with 20 bases of the junction left unmatched. CDR3 length: 20 amino acids. These data are taken from a study of cytomegalovirus exposure and HLA in healthy donors. Study outcomes and limitations: What TCR beta sequences reportedly achieved was accurate prediction of HLA-A and HLA-B alleles in most subjects. Association with HLA alleles at 0.05 false discovery rate was found for roughly 17,000 TCR beta sequences in a later analysis.

The sequence was obtained from a woman aged 25 to 45 in good health and CMV-seropositive. The specimen sequenced was PBMCs. This sequence joins TRBV5-1 and TRBJ1-1; 7 nucleotides match TRBD1. CDR3 residues: CASSLRPTPRTGSLNTEAFF. CDR3 bases: TGCGCCAGCAGCTTGAGGCCCACCCCCCGGACAGGTTCTCTTAACACTGAAGCTTTCTTT.